Described below is a single T cell receptor beta chain sequence and its context. Its cognate antigen is unknown. This CDR3 spans 15 amino acids. Germline V gene lookup returns CDR1 SGHNT and CDR2 YYREEE (reference sequence). The J segment lost 7 bases and the V segment lost 4 bases, leaving 9 bases of the junction unmatched. This record comes from a study of response to subunit inactivated influenza vaccine. TCRdb used MiXCR to reprocess the RT-PCR reads, holding one entry per CDR3 protein. The table shows 700,000 to 800,000 distinct CDR3 sequences, with 15% to 20% occurring only once. Study-wide points: Authors suggested few new T cells are recruited by each seasonal influenza vaccination.

The TCR comes from a man over 45 who received an inactivated influenza vaccine. This chain links TRBV5-4 with TRBJ2-1; 9 positions agree with TRBD1. Sequencing used PBMCs from blood, obtained 5 to 6 days after vaccination. The chain's CDR3 is CASSLRQGTGNEQFF. DNA of the CDR3: TGTGCCAGCAGCCTAAGACAGGGGACAGGGAATGAGCAGTTCTTC.